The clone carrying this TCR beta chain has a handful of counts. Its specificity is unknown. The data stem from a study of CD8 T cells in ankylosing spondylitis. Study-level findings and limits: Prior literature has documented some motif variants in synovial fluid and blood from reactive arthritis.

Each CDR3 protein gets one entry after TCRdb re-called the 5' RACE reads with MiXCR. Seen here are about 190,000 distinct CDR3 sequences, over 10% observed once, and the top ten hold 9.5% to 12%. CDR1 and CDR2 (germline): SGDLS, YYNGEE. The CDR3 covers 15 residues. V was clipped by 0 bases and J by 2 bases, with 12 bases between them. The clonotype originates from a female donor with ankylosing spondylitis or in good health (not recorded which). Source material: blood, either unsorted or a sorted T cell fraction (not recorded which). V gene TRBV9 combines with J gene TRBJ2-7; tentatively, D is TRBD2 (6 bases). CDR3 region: CASSVEAGWAYEQYF. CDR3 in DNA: TGTGCCAGCAGCGTAGAGGCGGGGTGGGCCTACGAGCAGTACTTC.